A single sample is the source of the 28 T cell receptor beta chains below, sequenced in a study of blood T cell repertoires in COVID-19. Some clones are missing from TCRdb's copy, which holds only in-frame ones; the method was immunoSEQ multiplex PCR. The sample holds some 190,000 clones; 80% to 90% are singletons and the top ten take 5.1%. Sequencing was carried out using peripheral blood. Source of these receptors: a woman aged 70-85 years with active or convalescent COVID-19.

The chain is built from TRBV7-3 and TRBJ2-1; TRBD2 matches 11 bases. The J segment lost 7 bases and the V segment lost 3 bases, leaving 5 bases of the junction unmatched. The germline CDR1 and CDR2 sequences are SGHTA and FQGTGA. CDR3 size: 15 residues. Here the CDR3 reads CASSFTSGSLNEQFF. As DNA, the CDR3 is TGTGCCAGCAGCTTTACTAGCGGGAGTTTGAATGAGCAGTTCTTC.

The V gene is TRBV19, the J gene TRBJ2-2; 8 bases map to TRBD2. V lost 2 bases to trimming and J lost 0 bases; unmatched junction nucleotides: 11. This CDR3 comprises 19 residues. Germline CDR1 is LNHDA and CDR2 is SQIVND (reference sequence). The CDR3 DNA reads TGTGCCAGTAGTATAAGGGCGGGACTAGTCGGTGCGAACACCGGGGAGCTGTTTTTT. This encodes CASSIRAGLVGANTGELFF.

V is TRBV4-2 and J is TRBJ2-1, with D possibly TRBD2 on 6 matching bases. Germline values: CDR1 LGHNA, CDR2 YNFKEQ. V was trimmed by 6 bases and J by 9 bases, leaving 18 bases between them. The CDR3 runs to 14 residues. The DNA for the CDR3 is TGTGCCAGCAGGCCCTCCGGAGGGCCAGGTGAGCAGTTCTTC. Translating it yields CASRPSGGPGEQFF.

This clone was observed a few times. The chain is built from TRBV7-8 and TRBJ1-2, with D tentatively TRBD1 (5 bases). The CDR3 has 16 amino acids. Germline V gene data show CDR1 as SGHVS and CDR2 as FQNEAQ. The germline V and J ends were trimmed by 5 bases and 4 bases, with 20 bases remaining between them. This chain's CDR3 is CASSGPGLDGFYGYTF. CDR3 DNA sequence: TGTGCCAGCAGCGGGCCGGGACTCGACGGATTCTATGGCTACACCTTC.

The V and J genes are TRBV27 and TRBJ2-5; 8 bases match TRBD1. The CDR3 runs 14 residues. Trimming took 6 bases from V and 5 from J; bases not matched to a gene: 8. Germline V gives CDR1 MNHEY, CDR2 SMNVEV (reference sequence). Here the CDR3 reads CASRTQGAGETQYF. CDR3 bases: TGTGCCAGCAGAACGCAGGGGGCGGGGGAGACCCAGTACTTC.

J is TRBJ2-1 and V is TRBV4-1, with 11 bases identical to TRBD1. The CDR3 is made up of 16 amino acids. The germline V gene has CDR1 MGHRA and CDR2 YSYEKL. Trimming cost V 4 bases and J 8 bases; bases outside gene matches: 10. This chain's CDR3 is CASSPPLGTGGHEQFF. The CDR3 region has the DNA TGCGCCAGCAGCCCTCCTTTGGGGACAGGGGGTCATGAGCAGTTCTTC.

The rearrangement joins TRBV12-3 or TRBV12-4 to TRBJ1-2; 8 bases are shared with TRBD1. The CDR3 loop spans 13 amino acids. V trimming: 6 bases; J trimming: 12 bases; junction bases outside the gene matches: 12. The CDR3 loop reads CASSPLGQGVHTF. CDR3 nucleotides: TGTGCCAGCAGCCCCCTAGGACAGGGTGTTCACACCTTC.

The chain combines TRBV5-4 with TRBJ2-2, with 8 nucleotides matching TRBD2. The J segment lost 8 bases and the V segment lost 3 bases, leaving 9 bases of the junction unmatched. The CDR3 runs 15 residues. Germline V gene data show CDR1 as SGHNT and CDR2 as YYREEE (reference sequence). CDR3 loop: CASSSAGTRLGELFF. CDR3 DNA sequence: TGTGCCAGCAGCTCGGCCGGGACTAGGTTAGGGGAGCTGTTTTTT.

This chain links TRBV5-1 with TRBJ1-3; 7 bases agree with TRBD1. J gave up 0 bases and V 3 bases, and 3 bases lay outside the gene matches. There are 15 residues in the CDR3. The germline V gene encodes CDR1 SGHRS and CDR2 YFSETQ. The CDR3 region has the DNA TGCGCCAGCAGCTCGGGACAGCTCTCTGGAAACACCATATATTTT. Its translation: CASSSGQLSGNTIYF.

CDR3 amino acids: CASSQPQTGYGYTF. The CDR3 DNA reads TGTGCCAGCAGCCAACCCCAGACAGGCTATGGCTACACCTTC. V gene TRBV5-6 combines with J gene TRBJ1-2; TRBD1 is a possible D gene (6 bases). The CDR3 runs 14 residues. Germline CDR1 is SGHDT and CDR2 is YYEEEE. The germline V and J ends were trimmed by 4 bases and 4 bases, with 14 bases remaining between them.

The rearrangement links TRBV3-1 (or the pseudogene TRBV3-2) to TRBJ1-1, with a weak D call TRBD1 (6 bases). This CDR3 has 15 residues. V was pared by 5 bases and J by 2 bases, with 15 bases between. CDR1 and CDR2 from the germline V gene are LGHDT and YNNKEL (reference sequence). CDR3 sequence (DNA): TGTGCCAGCAGCTCAAGAGGGGGGGCCAACACTGAAGCTTTCTTT. Protein sequence: CASSSRGGANTEAFF.

This clone was picked up one time. V usage is TRBV5-1 and J usage is TRBJ2-1; D call uncertain. The CDR3 has 16 residues. Germline V gene lookup returns CDR1 SGHRS and CDR2 YFSETQ. The V and J ends lost 0 bases and 5 bases respectively, with 15 bases between them. CDR3 coding DNA: TGCGCCAGCAGCTTGGGTTCGGGTCGGATCGACAATGAGCAGTTCTTC. Its protein is CASSLGSGRIDNEQFF.

The chain couples TRBV9 to TRBJ2-3, with D possibly being TRBD2 (6 bases). V was shortened by 4 bases and J by 1 base, with 16 bases between the two germline ends. The CDR3 loop spans 16 amino acids. From germline, CDR1 is SGDLS and CDR2 YYNGEE. CDR3 nucleotides: TGTGCCAGCAGCCCCCCATGGGGGGAGGGCACAGATACGCAGTATTTT. The encoded protein is CASSPPWGEGTDTQYF. Full variable domain (rest looked up from reference TRBV9 and TRBJ2-3): DSGVTQTPKHLITATGQRVTLRCSPRSGDLSVYWYQQSLDQGLQFLIQYYNGEERAKGNILERFSAQQFPDLHSELNLSSLELGDSALYFCASSPPWGEGTDTQYFGPGTRLTVL.

The CDR3 DNA is TGTGCCAGCAGTTACTCGCGGGGGAGCTCCTACAATGAGCAGTTCTTC. It encodes CASSYSRGSSYNEQFF. V usage is TRBV27 and J usage is TRBJ2-1, with 7 nucleotides matching TRBD2. CDR3 length: 16 amino acids. Germline V gives CDR1 MNHEY, CDR2 SMNVEV (reference sequence). V shed 4 bases and J 0 bases; nucleotides not matched to a gene: 6.

This clone was picked up a small number of times. The J gene is TRBJ2-1, the V gene TRBV6-5, with a tentative D call TRBD2 (5 bases). This CDR3 spans 14 amino acids. Germline lookup yields CDR1 MNHEY and CDR2 SVGAGI. The V and J ends lost 2 bases and 3 bases respectively, with 8 bases between them. DNA for the CDR3: TGTGCCAGCAGTTACAGGAGGAGCTACAATGAGCAGTTCTTC. Its translation: CASSYRRSYNEQFF.

This chain links TRBV27 with TRBJ1-5; D unclear. The CDR3 is made up of 13 amino acids. Germline V gives CDR1 MNHEY, CDR2 SMNVEV (reference sequence). The germline V and J ends were trimmed by 2 bases and 5 bases, with 7 bases remaining between them. The CDR3 DNA reads as TGTGCCAGCAGTTTAGCCAGTTATCAGCCCCAGCATTTT. Its translation: CASSLASYQPQHF.

J is TRBJ2-3 and V is TRBV18; TRBD2 is a possible D gene (6 bases). CDR1 and CDR2 (germline): KGHSH, LQKENI. V lost 2 bases to trimming and J lost 0 bases, with 21 bases between them. The CDR3 contains 19 residues. The CDR3 sequence: CASSPVTLASLASTDTQYF. CDR3 nucleotide sequence: TGTGCCAGCTCACCAGTTACCCTAGCGTCTCTTGCTAGCACAGATACGCAGTATTTT.

The gene calls are TRBV11-2 and TRBJ2-3; TRBD2 matches 12 bases. The CDR3 is 15 amino acids. Germline V gene data show CDR1 as SGHAT and CDR2 as FQNNGV. With 6 bases clipped from V and 14 bases from J, the junction kept 15 bases outside the gene matches. Written as DNA, the CDR3 is TGTGCCAGCAGTTCCCTTACAATTGGACTAGCGGGACGGTATTTT. Translating gives CASSSLTIGLAGRYF.

This clone has only one observation. Other DNA sequences in the sample encode the same CDR3. The chain joins TRBV24-1 to TRBJ2-2, with TRBD1 identical over 10 bases. Trimming cost V 3 bases and J 4 bases; bases outside gene matches: 4. This CDR3 contains 16 residues. The germline V gene encodes CDR1 KGHDR and CDR2 SFDVKD. CDR3 amino acids: CATSDPGQGGTGELFF. As DNA, the CDR3 is TGTGCCACCAGTGATCCCGGACAGGGGGGCACCGGGGAGCTGTTTTTT.

The rearrangement joins TRBV3-1 (or the pseudogene TRBV3-2) to TRBJ2-7; TRBD1 matches at 7 bases. V was clipped by 5 bases and J by 0 bases; unmatched bases: 4. This CDR3 spans 14 amino acids. Germline V gives CDR1 LGHDT, CDR2 YNNKEL (reference sequence). CDR3 sequence: CASSKQGRSYEQYF. The DNA for the CDR3 is TGTGCCAGCAGCAAACAGGGGCGCTCCTACGAGCAGTACTTC.

This rearrangement joins TRBV11-2 to TRBJ2-7; 7 positions match TRBD2. The CDR3 extends over 15 amino acids. V shed 3 bases, J shed 0 bases, and the junction held 5 bases outside the gene matches. CDR1 is SGHAT and CDR2 is FQNNGV in the germline V gene. CDR3 residues: CASSLIAGSSYEQYF. DNA of the CDR3: TGTGCCAGCAGCTTGATAGCGGGTAGCTCCTACGAGCAGTACTTC.

This sequence joins TRBV2 and TRBJ1-2, with 8 bases lining up with TRBD1. The CDR3 runs 15 residues. V lost 8 bases and J lost 8; bases outside the gene matches: 16. Germline CDR1 and CDR2: SNHLY and FYNNEI. The CDR3 here is CASGVVVGQGFGYTF. CDR3 DNA sequence: TGTGCCAGCGGAGTAGTAGTAGGACAGGGTTTCGGCTACACCTTC.

V and J are TRBV23-1 and TRBJ2-1; TRBD1 agrees at 7 bases. TRBV23-1 is an open reading frame whose function is uncertain. The CDR3 runs to 20 residues. Trimming removed 1 base from V and 12 bases from J; junction bases left unmatched: 27. The CDR3 region has the DNA TGCGCCAGCAGTCAATTTGAGGCGTCGGGACACCCGTCGCCGACAGGGAGGCAGTTCTTC. This encodes CASSQFEASGHPSPTGRQFF.

In this sample, this clone turned up a few times. This sequence joins TRBV3-1 (or the pseudogene TRBV3-2) and TRBJ2-4, with a weak D call TRBD2 (5 bases). CDR1 LGHDT and CDR2 YNNKEL come from the germline V gene (reference sequence). The V and J ends lost 4 bases and 0 bases respectively, with 13 bases between them. CDR3 size: 16 residues. CDR3 sequence (DNA): TGTGCCAGCAGCCTCCTTCCCGGGGTAGCCAAAAACATTCAGTACTTC. It codes for CASSLLPGVAKNIQYF.

The rearrangement uses TRBV25-1 and TRBJ1-3; TRBD1 might be the D (6 bases). V gave up 8 bases and J gave up 1 base, with 9 bases separating them. CDR1 is MGHDK, CDR2 SYGVNS, per germline. There are 13 residues in the CDR3. CDR3 region: CASPRGSGNTIYF. CDR3 nucleotide sequence: TGTGCCAGCCCAAGGGGGTCTGGAAACACCATATATTTT.

This chain connects TRBV28 to TRBJ2-3; 7 positions match TRBD1. The CDR3 is made up of 14 amino acids. Germline assignment: CDR1 MDHEN and CDR2 SYDVKM. The V and J ends lost 4 bases and 8 bases, in that order; junction bases with no gene match: 9. CDR3 region: CASSWGTAAPTQYF. DNA for the CDR3: TGTGCCAGCAGTTGGGGGACAGCCGCCCCTACGCAGTATTTT. Complete variable domain (other parts from reference TRBV28 and TRBJ2-3): DVKVTQSSRYLVKRTGEKVFLECVQDMDHENMFWYRQDPGLGLRLIYFSYDVKMKEKGDIPEGYSVSREKKERFSLILESASTNQTSMYLCASSWGTAAPTQYFGPGTRLTVL.

The V and J genes are TRBV6-4 and TRBJ2-3; D is possibly TRBD2 (7 bases). The V and J ends lost 5 bases and 0 bases respectively, with 12 bases between them. CDR1 is MRHNA, CDR2 SNTAGT, per germline. This CDR3 has 15 residues. CDR3 loop: CASSFRGASTDTQYF. Written as DNA, the CDR3 is TGTGCCAGCAGTTTCCGGGGGGCTAGCACAGATACGCAGTATTTT.

This clone has more than one count but fewer than ten. The chain uses TRBV12-3 or TRBV12-4 and TRBJ1-4; D gene uncertain. V gave up 4 bases and J gave up 4 bases, with 4 bases separating them. CDR3 length: 12 amino acids. The CDR3 nucleotides read TGTGCCAGCAGTTACTATAATGAAAAACTGTTTTTT. Residues: CASSYYNEKLFF.